This T cell receptor (beta chain) was obtained from a study of blood T cell repertoires in COVID-19. Study as a whole: Samples representing acute and convalescent COVID-19 were sourced from the United States, Italy and Spain. In each case, the material was cDNA or gDNA derived from T cells, B-cell-depleted T cells, or PBMCs.

Authors' analysis steps: Nucleated cell number was recorded as an estimate derived from reference gene primer amplification. The repertoire was sequenced with immunoSEQ multiplex PCR; TCRdb's copy has only in-frame clones and lacks some. V and J calls and clone size are copied from that table; D and trimming were computed from the DNA. The table includes around 140,000 clones, approximately 90% detected once. CDR1 MNHEY and CDR2 SVGAGI come from the germline V gene. Trimming cost V 4 bases and J 4 bases; bases outside gene matches: 2. This CDR3 is 14 amino acids long. The chain couples TRBV6-5 to TRBJ1-4, with TRBD1 identical over 8 bases. The sample taken for sequencing was peripheral blood. The clonotype comes from a man aged 50 or older with active or convalescent COVID-19. The CDR3: CASSLGQVNEKLFF. The DNA of the CDR3 is TGTGCCAGCAGTTTGGGACAGGTTAATGAAAAACTGTTTTTT.